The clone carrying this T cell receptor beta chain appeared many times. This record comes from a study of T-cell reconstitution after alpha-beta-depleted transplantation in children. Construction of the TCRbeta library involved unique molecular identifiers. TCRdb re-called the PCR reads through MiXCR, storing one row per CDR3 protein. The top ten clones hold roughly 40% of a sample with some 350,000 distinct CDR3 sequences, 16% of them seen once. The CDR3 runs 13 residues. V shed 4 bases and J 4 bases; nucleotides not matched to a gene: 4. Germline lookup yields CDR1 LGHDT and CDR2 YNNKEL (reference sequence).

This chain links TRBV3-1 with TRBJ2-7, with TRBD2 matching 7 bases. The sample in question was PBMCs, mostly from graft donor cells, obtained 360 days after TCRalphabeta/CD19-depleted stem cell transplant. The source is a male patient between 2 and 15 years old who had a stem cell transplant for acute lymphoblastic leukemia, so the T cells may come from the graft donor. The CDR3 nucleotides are TGTGCCAGCAGCCCGAGCGGGATGTACGAGCAGTACTTC. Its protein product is CASSPSGMYEQYF.